These 19 T cell receptor beta chains were sequenced from one sample in a study of OX40 agonist ivuxolimab in advanced cancers. Sequenced by immunoSEQ multiplex PCR; TCRdb stores in-frame clones only, minus some. Of about 70,000 clones listed, around 88% are singletons. The sample in question was CD4+ or CD8+ T cells sorted from blood, obtained in a trial of the OX40 agonist ivuxolimab. The source of these receptors is an adult with an advanced solid tumor such as melanoma, head and neck, liver or kidney cancer.

The CDR3, as DNA: TGTGCCAGCAGCCAGAGCGGGAGTCCATACAATGAGCAGTTCTTC. Translating it yields CASSQSGSPYNEQFF. The chain couples TRBV7-8 to TRBJ2-1; 8 positions agree with TRBD2. With 5 bases clipped from V and 4 bases from J, the junction kept 7 bases outside the gene matches. CDR3 size: 15 residues. CDR1 is SGHVS, CDR2 FQNEAQ, per germline.

The chain recombines TRBV18 with TRBJ2-3, with D possibly matching TRBD1 (6 bases). The CDR3 is 15 residues long. V was shortened by 5 bases and J by 2 bases, with 14 bases between the two germline ends. Per the germline V gene, CDR1 is KGHSH and CDR2 is LQKENI. CDR3 region: CASSSQTGTTDTQYF. CDR3 bases: TGTGCCAGCTCATCCCAGACAGGAACCACAGATACGCAGTATTTT.

This clone was observed a few times. The V and J genes are TRBV18 and TRBJ2-7; 8 bases line up with TRBD1. This CDR3 has 16 amino acids. Germline CDR1 is KGHSH and CDR2 is LQKENI. V lost 3 bases and J lost 2; bases outside the gene matches: 9. The CDR3 nucleotides are TGTGCCAGCTCACCCCGGACAGGGCCCTATACCTACGAGCAGTACTTC. This gives the protein CASSPRTGPYTYEQYF.

V and J are TRBV4-2 and TRBJ1-2; the D gene is possibly TRBD1 (6 bases). This CDR3 is built from 17 residues. CDR1 is LGHNA, CDR2 YNFKEQ, per germline. The V end lost 1 base, the J end lost 3 bases, and 18 bases lay between the germline ends. The CDR3 DNA sequence: TGTGCCAGCAGCCAAGTTTTATATGGGGCAGGGGACTATGGCTACACCTTC. As protein: CASSQVLYGAGDYGYTF.

This CDR3 reads CATRLPGLASNEQFF. CDR3 nucleotides: TGTGCCACCAGACTCCCGGGACTAGCGTCCAATGAGCAGTTCTTC. The rearrangement uses TRBV15 and TRBJ2-1; 10 nucleotides align to TRBD2. The CDR3 contains 15 residues. Germline CDR1 reads LNHNV; CDR2 reads YYDKDF (reference sequence). V shed 6 bases, J shed 6 bases, and the junction held 8 bases outside the gene matches.

The J gene is TRBJ2-3, the V gene TRBV19; D remains ambiguous. The CDR3 runs to 14 residues. Per germline, CDR1 LNHDA and CDR2 SQIVND (reference sequence). The V end was cut by 8 bases, the J end by 6 bases, with 18 bases between. This CDR3 is CASWQLGSTDTQYF. The CDR3, as DNA: TGTGCCAGTTGGCAACTGGGGTCTACGGATACGCAGTATTTT. Drawing the rest from reference TRBV19 and TRBJ2-3, the complete variable domain is DGGITQSPKYLFRKEGQNVTLSCEQNLNHDAMYWYRQDPGQGLRLIYYSQIVNDFQKGDIAEGYSVSREKKESFPLTVTSAQKNPTAFYLCASWQLGSTDTQYFGPGTRLTVL.

The chain links TRBV11-2 to TRBJ2-3, with D unresolved. The germline CDR1 and CDR2 sequences are SGHAT and FQNNGV. With 4 bases removed from V and 2 bases from J, the gap between germline ends came to 10 bases. The CDR3 spans 14 residues. DNA of the CDR3: TGTGCCAGCAGCTCCCTGGCCTTCACAGATACGCAGTATTTT. Protein product: CASSSLAFTDTQYF.

The CDR3 loop is CASSLGLAGVSEQFF. The CDR3 nucleotides are TGTGCCAGCAGCTTAGGACTAGCGGGGGTGAGTGAGCAGTTCTTC. The chain links TRBV7-8 to TRBJ2-1, with TRBD2 matching 12 bases. Germline CDR1 reads SGHVS; CDR2 reads FQNEAQ. Trimming at V came to 1 base and at J to 9 bases, leaving 4 bases not matched to a gene. The CDR3 is 15 amino acids.

The rearrangement uses TRBV9 and TRBJ2-4; the match to TRBD2 covers 8 bases. V was clipped by 3 bases and J by 8 bases; unmatched bases: 10. The CDR3 totals 15 residues. CDR1 and CDR2 from the germline V gene are SGDLS and YYNGEE. The DNA for the CDR3 is TGTGCCAGCAGCGGTAGTAGCGGGGTTTCGGACATTCAGTACTTC. This encodes CASSGSSGVSDIQYF. The full variable domain, rest sourced from reference TRBV9 and TRBJ2-4, is DSGVTQTPKHLITATGQRVTLRCSPRSGDLSVYWYQQSLDQGLQFLIQYYNGEERAKGNILERFSAQQFPDLHSELNLSSLELGDSALYFCASSGSSGVSDIQYFGAGTRLSVL.

This clone was observed a single time. The chain carries TRBV14 and TRBJ2-1; D is possibly TRBD1 (7 bases). CDR1 and CDR2 (germline): SGHDN, FVKESK. CDR3 length: 13 amino acids. V was pared by 6 bases and J by 7 bases, with 13 bases between. In DNA, the CDR3 is TGTGCCAGCAGTACACAGGGGAGGAATGAGCAGTTCTTC. Protein: CASSTQGRNEQFF.

The genes are TRBV2 and TRBJ2-2, with 9 bases aligning to TRBD1. Trimming removed 2 bases from V and 7 bases from J; junction bases left unmatched: 5. There are 15 residues in the CDR3. The germline V gene encodes CDR1 SNHLY and CDR2 FYNNEI. CDR3 residues: CASSENRGQGGELFF. The CDR3 nucleotides read TGTGCCAGCAGTGAAAACAGGGGGCAGGGCGGGGAGCTGTTTTTT.

In this sample, this clone turned up once. This chain uses TRBV4-1 with TRBJ1-1; D ambiguous. The germline V and J ends were trimmed by 0 bases and 11 bases, with 13 bases remaining between them. The CDR3 loop spans 13 amino acids. Germline V lookup: CDR1 MGHRA, CDR2 YSYEKL. The CDR3 nucleotides are TGCGCCAGCAGCCAAGATGTCGCCAACTCCGCTTTCTTT. As protein: CASSQDVANSAFF.

This chain's CDR3 is CASSSPGQATYEQYF. The CDR3 DNA reads TGTGCCAGCAGCTCACCGGGACAGGCTACCTACGAGCAGTACTTC. V is TRBV7-6 and J is TRBJ2-7, with 8 bases lining up with TRBD1. V lost 4 bases, J lost 2 bases, and 7 bases stayed unmatched. Germline V CDR1 and CDR2: SGHVS, FNYEAQ. There are 15 residues in the CDR3.

The V gene is TRBV30, the J gene TRBJ1-6; D possibly corresponds to TRBD1 (5 bases). This CDR3 is built from 14 residues. Germline assignment: CDR1 GTSNPN and CDR2 SVGIG (reference sequence). Trimming removed 3 bases at V and 3 bases at J, with 9 bases between. The CDR3 region is CAWSVTVYNSPLHF. As DNA, the CDR3 is TGTGCCTGGAGCGTGACAGTCTATAATTCACCCCTCCACTTT.

The rearrangement joins TRBV30 to TRBJ1-5, with D possibly matching TRBD1 (5 bases). The germline V and J ends were trimmed by 2 bases and 6 bases, with 17 bases remaining between them. The CDR3 contains 15 residues. Germline-derived CDR1 and CDR2 are GTSNPN and SVGIG (reference sequence). This chain's CDR3 is CAWSTGPQGSQPQHF. The CDR3 DNA is TGTGCCTGGAGTACCGGGCCCCAGGGCTCTCAGCCCCAGCATTTT.

The genes are TRBV7-9 and TRBJ1-4; D remains unclear. This CDR3 comprises 13 residues. V was pared by 4 bases and J by 8 bases, with 11 bases between. Germline V CDR1 and CDR2: SEHNR, FQNEAQ (reference sequence). The CDR3 here is CASSSRRGEKLFF. The CDR3 DNA is TGTGCCAGCAGCTCGCGGCGCGGGGAAAAACTGTTTTTT.

The V and J genes are TRBV6-5 and TRBJ2-7; D possibly corresponds to TRBD1 (6 bases). The CDR3 has 15 amino acids. Germline values: CDR1 MNHEY, CDR2 SVGAGI. V was clipped by 8 bases and J by 6 bases, with 23 bases between them. CDR3 nucleotide sequence: TGTGCCAGCCTCCCCAGGGGATTACCTTCTGGCGAGCAGTACTTC. Its translation is CASLPRGLPSGEQYF.

The chain carries TRBV2 and TRBJ1-5; 7 bases agree with TRBD1. Germline V gives CDR1 SNHLY, CDR2 FYNNEI. The CDR3 consists of 13 residues. V lost 6 bases, J lost 10 bases, and 9 bases stayed unmatched. The CDR3 sequence: CASRGAPGGPQHF. The CDR3 DNA sequence: TGTGCCAGCAGGGGGGCACCAGGGGGTCCCCAGCATTTT. Supplemented by reference TRBV2 and TRBJ1-5, the full variable domain reads EPEVTQTPSHQVTQMGQEVILRCVPISNHLYFYWYRQILGQKVEFLVSFYNNEISEKSEIFDDQFSVERPDGSNFTLKIRSTKLEDSAMYFCASRGAPGGPQHFGDGTRLSIL.

The rearrangement uses TRBV28 and TRBJ2-7, with D tentatively TRBD1 (6 bases). Trimming removed 5 bases from V and 4 bases from J, with 15 bases in between. CDR1 and CDR2 (germline): MDHEN, SYDVKM. This CDR3 has 14 amino acids. The chain's CDR3 is CASSHFGQSYEQYF. DNA for the CDR3: TGTGCCAGCAGTCACTTCGGACAGTCTTACGAGCAGTACTTC.